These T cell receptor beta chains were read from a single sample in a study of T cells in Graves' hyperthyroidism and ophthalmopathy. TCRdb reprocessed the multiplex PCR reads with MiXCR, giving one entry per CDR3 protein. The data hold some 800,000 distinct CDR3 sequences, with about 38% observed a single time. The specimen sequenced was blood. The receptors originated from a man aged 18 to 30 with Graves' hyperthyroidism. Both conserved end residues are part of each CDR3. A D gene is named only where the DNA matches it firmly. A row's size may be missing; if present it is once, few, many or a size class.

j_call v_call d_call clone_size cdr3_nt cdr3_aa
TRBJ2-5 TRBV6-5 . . TGTGCCAGCAGTTCCACCGGGACGGCTCAAGAGACCCAGTACTTC CASSSTGTAQETQYF
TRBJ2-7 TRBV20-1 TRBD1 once TGCAGTGCTATTCCGGGACAGGGGGCTGGGGAGCAGTACTTC CSAIPGQGAGEQYF
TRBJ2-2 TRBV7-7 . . TGTGCTAGCAGCTTTACAGGGTTGAAGGCCGGGGAGCTGTTTTTT CASSFTGLKAGELFF
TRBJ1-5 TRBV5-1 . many TGCGCCAGCAGCCCAGGGACGGGACAGCCCCAGCATTTT CASSPGTGQPQHF
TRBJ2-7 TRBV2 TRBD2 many TGTGCCAGCAGCGGCGGGAGGGCGTCCGAGCAGTACTTC CASSGGRASEQYF
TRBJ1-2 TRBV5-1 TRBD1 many TGCGCCAGCTCCTTACAGGGGGCAGAAAGCTACACCTTC CASSLQGAESYTF
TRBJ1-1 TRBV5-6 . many TGTGCCAGCAGCTCGAGGGGCCGGGGGGCAAGGGCTTTCTTT CASSSRGRGARAFF
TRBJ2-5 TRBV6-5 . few TGTGCCAGCAGTTATTCTGCGGATCAAGAGACCCAGTACTTC CASSYSADQETQYF
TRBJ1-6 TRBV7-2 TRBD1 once TGTGCCAGCAGCTCTAACACCGGGACAGATAATTCACCCCTCCACTTT CASSSNTGTDNSPLHF
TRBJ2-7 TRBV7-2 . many TGTGCCAGCAGCCCACAGGGCAGGAGCTCCTACGAGCAGTACTTC CASSPQGRSSYEQYF
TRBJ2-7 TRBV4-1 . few TGCGCCTGTTCCCTCCGGGCGGGGACCCACGAGCAGTACTTC CACSLRAGTHEQYF
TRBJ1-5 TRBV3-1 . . TGTGCCAGCAGCCAAGGGGTTCGCAATCAGCCCCAGCATTTT CASSQGVRNQPQHF
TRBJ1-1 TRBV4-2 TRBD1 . TGTGCCAGCAGCCAAACGGGACAGGCCTACACTGAAGCTTTCTTT CASSQTGQAYTEAFF
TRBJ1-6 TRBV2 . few TGTGCCAGCAGTTTGGCGCGTGGGTCCTATAATTCACCCCTCCACTTT CASSLARGSYNSPLHF
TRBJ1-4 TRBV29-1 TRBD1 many TGCAGCGGCATGACAGGGGGCAATGAAAAACTGTTTTTT CSGMTGGNEKLFF
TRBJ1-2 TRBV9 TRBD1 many TGTGCCAGCAGCGTGGGGGGACAGTCTAACTATGGCTACACCTTC CASSVGGQSNYGYTF
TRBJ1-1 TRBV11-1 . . TGTGCCAGCAGTTATGCCAGGGAGGGTTGGGCTTTCTTT CASSYAREGWAFF
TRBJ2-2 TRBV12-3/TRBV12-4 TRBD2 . TGTGCCAGCAGTTCTAGCGGGAGTGGGGAGCTGTTTTTT CASSSSGSGELFF
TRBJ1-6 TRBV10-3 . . TGTGCCATCAGTGATCCCGGGCGGGTGGATTCACCCCTCCACTTT CAISDPGRVDSPLHF
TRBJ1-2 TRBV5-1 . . TGCGCCAGCAGCTTTGGCACCGGGACGCGGGTGTACACCTTC CASSFGTGTRVYTF
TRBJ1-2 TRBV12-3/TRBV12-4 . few TGTGCCAGCAGTCCAGGGCTGCTTGGCTACACCTTC CASSPGLLGYTF
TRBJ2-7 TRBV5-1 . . TGCGCCAGCAGCCCCGGGGAAGCGGGTTCCTACGAGCAGTACTTC CASSPGEAGSYEQYF
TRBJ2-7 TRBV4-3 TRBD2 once TGCGCCAGCAGCCAAGGAGCGGGGCAATACGAGCAGTACTTC CASSQGAGQYEQYF
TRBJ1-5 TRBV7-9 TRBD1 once TGTGCCAGCAGCCCAGGGGGGGGCGCCCAGCCCCAGCATTTT CASSPGGGAQPQHF
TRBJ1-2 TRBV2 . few TGTGCCAGCAGTTACTCTTGGGCGGATGGCTACACCTTC CASSYSWADGYTF
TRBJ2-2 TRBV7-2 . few TGTGCCAGCAGCATCATTCCCGACACCGGGGAGCTGTTTTTT CASSIIPDTGELFF
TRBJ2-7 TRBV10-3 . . TGTGCCTGCGGACCCGGTTACGAGCAGTACTTC CACGPGYEQYF
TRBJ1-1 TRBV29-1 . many TGCAGCGTTGTAGAGACAGGACCGGAGGCTTTCTTT CSVVETGPEAFF
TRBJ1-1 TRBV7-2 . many TGTGCCAGCAGCCACTCCACTGAAGCTTTCTTT CASSHSTEAFF
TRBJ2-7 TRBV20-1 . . TGCAGTGCCACGCGGAGCTCCTACGAGCAGTACTTC CSATRSSYEQYF
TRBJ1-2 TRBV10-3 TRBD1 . TGTGCCAGCAGGCAAACAGGGGGTGGTGGCTATGGCTACACCTTC CASRQTGGGGYGYTF
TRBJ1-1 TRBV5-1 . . TGCGCCAGCAGCTTGGAATCCGGGCCAGAAGCTTTCTTT CASSLESGPEAFF
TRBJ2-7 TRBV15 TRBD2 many TGTGCCACCAGCAGAGGGGGGCTAGCGGGAGACGAGCAGTACTTC CATSRGGLAGDEQYF
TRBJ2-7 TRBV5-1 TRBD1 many TGCGCCAGCAGCGCGGAACCACAGGGGGCCTACGAGCAGTACTTC CASSAEPQGAYEQYF
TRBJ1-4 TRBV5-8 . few TGTGCCAGCAGCTTGGAAGCCGACTGGGAAAAACTGTTTTTT CASSLEADWEKLFF
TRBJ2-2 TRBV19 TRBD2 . TGTGCCAGTAGTATAGTAGCGGGAGTTGGCACCGGGGAGCTGTTTTTT CASSIVAGVGTGELFF
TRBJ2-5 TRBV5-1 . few TGTGCCAGCAGCCTTGGACGGACCCAAGAGACCCAGTACTTC CASSLGRTQETQYF
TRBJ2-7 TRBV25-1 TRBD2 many TGTGCCAGCAGTGCCATGACTAGCGGGACCTACGAGCAGTACTTC CASSAMTSGTYEQYF
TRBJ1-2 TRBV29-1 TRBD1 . TGCAGCTCCGACAGGGGTAACTATGGCTACACCTTC CSSDRGNYGYTF
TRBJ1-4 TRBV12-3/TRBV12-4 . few TGTGCCAGCATGAGAGGGCCGTCGGAAAAACTGTTTTTT CASMRGPSEKLFF
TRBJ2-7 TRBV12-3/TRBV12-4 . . TGTGCCAGCAGTTTAGGGCCGGGACACTCCTACGAGCAGTACTTC CASSLGPGHSYEQYF
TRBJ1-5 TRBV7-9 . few TGTGCCAGCAGCTTGGGGGGGCTTCCTGATCAGCCCCAGCATTTT CASSLGGLPDQPQHF
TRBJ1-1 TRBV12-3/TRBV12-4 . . TGTGCCAGCAGACCAGGGGATCAGACTGAAGCTTTCTTT CASRPGDQTEAFF
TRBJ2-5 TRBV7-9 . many TGTGCCAGCAGCTTAGGGTGGCAGACCCAGTACTTC CASSLGWQTQYF
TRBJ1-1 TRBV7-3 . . TGTGCCGGACCCAGGGGCACTGAAGCTTTCTTT CAGPRGTEAFF
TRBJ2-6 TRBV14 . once TGTGCCAGCTCACCAGAGCAGGCTGGGGCCAACGTCCTGACTTTC CASSPEQAGANVLTF